This T cell receptor beta chain appears in the sequencing data of a study of cytomegalovirus exposure and HLA in healthy donors. Study-level findings and limits: Cytomegalovirus status was reportedly diagnosed by the classifier with high sensitivity and specificity. Later, an analysis showed that TCR beta chains associated with HLA were more clonally expanded than others that were equally common.

A remark on this clone: Its antigen is not identified.

From germline, CDR1 is MNHNS and CDR2 SASEGT. Trimming cost V 1 base and J 6 bases, with 16 bases left between them. The length of the CDR3 is 17 residues. With 60 Vbeta and 13 Jbeta primers, the PCR was carried out. Profiling relied on immunoSEQ multiplex PCR, and the TCRdb table lists in-frame clones only, not all of them. The profile shows fewer than 250,000 clones, 70% to 75% of them singletons. Sequenced sample: PBMCs. The clonotype comes from a woman aged 25 to 45 in good health and CMV-seropositive. This chain uses TRBV6-1 with TRBJ1-6; D is possibly TRBD1 (6 bases). The CDR3 region has the DNA TGTGCCAGCAGTGAAGTCCGAGGACAGAGAGCTAATTCACCCCTCCACTTT. Its protein product is CASSEVRGQRANSPLHF.